This paragraph reports one TCR beta chain. Its antigen is as yet unknown. As previously described, bulk TCR libraries were made using listed TCR primers. TCRdb independently ran MiXCR on the PCR reads; one entry per CDR3 protein. Among hundreds of thousands of distinct CDR3 sequences listed, 25% were seen once. Preparation of naive CD8 libraries involved roughly 18,000 to 1,100,000 sorted cells and 10%, 30% or 50% RNA. The sample is drawn from a study of molecular identifiers for immune sequencing clone quantification. Broader study findings: Over 98% of effector molecules, but under 1% in naive cells, were held by clones with more than 20 RNA copies. Detection of one spiked Jurkat cell's TCR RNA reportedly worked in one million naive cells.

CDR1 and CDR2 from the germline V gene are LGHDT and YNNKEL (reference sequence). CDR3 length: 16 residues. V trimming: 0 bases; J trimming: 2 bases; junction bases outside the gene matches: 5. Sequencing was done on a sample of naive CD8+ T cells from blood, with Jurkat cell RNA spiked in. As for subset: FACS-sorted CD8+CD4-CCR7+CD45RA+ naive T cells. The V call is TRBV3-1, the J call TRBJ1-2; TRBD1 matches at 8 bases. This TCR was sampled from a human donor in good health. Some libraries in this study had Jurkat cell RNA spiked in. The CDR3 coding sequence is TGTGCCAGCAGCCAAGACGGGCAGGGGGCCAACTATGGCTACACCTTC. This codes for CASSQDGQGANYGYTF. Full variable domain (missing parts from reference TRBV3-1 and TRBJ1-2): DTAVSQTPKYLVTQMGNDKSIKCEQNLGHDTMYWYKQDSKKFLKIMFSYNNKELIINETVPNRFSPKSPDKAHLNLHINSLELGDSAVYFCASSQDGQGANYGYTFGSGTRLTVV.